The 2 T cell receptor beta chains reported below all come from one sample, sequenced in a study of T-cell memory formation after mild COVID-19. TCRdb independently ran MiXCR on the 5' RACE reads; one entry per CDR3 protein. The data show 450,000 to 650,000 distinct CDR3 sequences, around 17% seen once. Sequenced sample: PBMCs or a T cell subset sorted from them (not recorded which). The receptors shown here come from an adult woman who had mild COVID-19 (a few samples of this study predate the infection). Cell type and time point are not known.

This clonotype was counted a few times. In DNA form, the CDR3 reads TGTGCCAGCAGCCTACCTAGTCGCGGGGCAACCTACGAGCAGTACTTC. This sequence encodes CASSLPSRGATYEQYF. The chain is built from TRBV7-9 and TRBJ2-7; a possible D gene is TRBD2 (6 bases). V lost 5 bases and J 2 bases, leaving 19 bases between the germline ends. The length of the CDR3 is 16 residues. From germline, CDR1 is SEHNR and CDR2 FQNEAQ (reference sequence).

The V gene is TRBV24-1, the J gene TRBJ2-2; TRBD2 is a possible D gene (6 bases). Germline V gene data show CDR1 as KGHDR and CDR2 as SFDVKD. The CDR3 consists of 14 residues. The V end lost 9 bases, the J end lost 4 bases, and 14 bases lay between the germline ends. CDR3 in DNA: TGTGCCACCGGGCCTCGCGGGGTCACCGGGGAGCTGTTTTTT. This encodes CATGPRGVTGELFF.